The 31 T cell receptor beta chains in this list originate from one sample, sequenced in a study of blood T cell repertoires in COVID-19. Measured with immunoSEQ multiplex PCR; TCRdb has only the in-frame clones, and not every one. The table records about 55,000 clones, about 91% of them present only once. What was sequenced was peripheral blood. These receptors were obtained from a man aged 45-65 years with active COVID-19.

The V gene is TRBV3-1 (or the pseudogene TRBV3-2), the J gene TRBJ1-1, with 9 positions matching TRBD1. V trimming: 5 bases; J trimming: 0 bases; junction bases outside the gene matches: 4. The CDR3 runs to 15 residues. Germline CDR1 reads LGHDT; CDR2 reads YNNKEL (reference sequence). DNA for the CDR3: TGTGCCAGCAGCATGGGACAGGGCTTGAACACTGAAGCTTTCTTT. Protein: CASSMGQGLNTEAFF.

The gene calls are TRBV5-1 and TRBJ2-3; D possibly corresponds to TRBD2 (5 bases). Germline values: CDR1 SGHRS, CDR2 YFSETQ. V lost 6 bases and J lost 4, with 15 bases in between. This CDR3 has 14 amino acids. The chain's CDR3 is CASTRGPSSDTQYF. Here the CDR3 DNA reads TGCGCCAGCACCAGAGGGCCCTCCTCAGATACGCAGTATTTT.

The V gene is TRBV7-2, the J gene TRBJ2-7; TRBD2 is a possible D gene (6 bases). Germline V CDR1 and CDR2: SGHTA, FQGNSA. CDR3 length: 15 residues. Trimming left V 1 base short and J 7 bases short, with 17 bases between. CDR3 DNA: TGTGCCAGCAGCTTAGGGCTGGTGTTTGGGGGGGAGCAGTACTTC. It codes for CASSLGLVFGGEQYF.

This rearrangement joins TRBV4-1 to TRBJ1-2, with D maybe TRBD1 (5 bases). CDR1 is MGHRA and CDR2 is YSYEKL in the germline V gene. Trimming took 1 base from V and 4 from J, leaving 16 bases between them. The CDR3 is 16 residues long. The CDR3 spells CASSQGRGLILYGYTF. CDR3 bases: TGCGCCAGCAGCCAAGGCCGGGGACTGATACTCTATGGCTACACCTTC.

The chain couples TRBV5-6 to TRBJ1-2; D is unclear. Germline CDR1 reads SGHDT; CDR2 reads YYEEEE. V lost 3 bases to trimming and J lost 8 bases, with 17 bases between them. The CDR3 runs to 14 residues. The CDR3 DNA sequence: TGTGCCAGCAGCTCCTCCCCGTTGGCGGGAGGCTACACCTTC. This translates into CASSSSPLAGGYTF.

CDR3 sequence: CASVLLGAINTQYF. The CDR3 nucleotides are TGTGCCAGCGTTCTACTCGGAGCCATAAATACGCAGTATTTT. The rearrangement uses TRBV7-2 and TRBJ2-3; D unresolved. This CDR3 spans 14 amino acids. The V gene lost 8 bases and the J gene lost 7 bases, with 19 bases spanning the gap. Germline CDR1 SGHTA, CDR2 FQGNSA.

The chain couples TRBV4-3 to TRBJ2-4; TRBD1 matches at 10 bases. Germline V CDR1 and CDR2: LGHNA, YSLEER. The CDR3 has 15 residues. V lost 2 bases, J lost 7 bases, and 5 bases stayed unmatched. The CDR3 loop reads CASSQRQGAGNIQYF. DNA of the CDR3: TGCGCCAGCAGCCAACGACAGGGGGCAGGGAACATTCAGTACTTC.

This chain joins TRBV19 and TRBJ1-4; 8 bases fit TRBD1. V lost 5 bases and J lost 8; bases outside the gene matches: 4. Germline V gene data show CDR1 as LNHDA and CDR2 as SQIVND (reference sequence). The CDR3 is made up of 13 amino acids. DNA of the CDR3: TGTGCCAGTAGTGGACAGGGTGGAGAAAAACTGTTTTTT. Encoded protein: CASSGQGGEKLFF.

The V call is TRBV5-6, the J call TRBJ2-1, with D possibly being TRBD1 (6 bases). The ends were cut back, 2 bases at V and 8 bases at J, with 17 bases in the middle. Looked up from germline, CDR1 is SGHDT and CDR2 is YYEEEE. This CDR3 region has 15 residues. The CDR3 loop reads CASSLAGVGFYEQFF. The CDR3 nucleotides read TGTGCCAGCAGCTTAGCAGGGGTCGGGTTTTATGAGCAGTTCTTC.

V is TRBV5-1 and J is TRBJ2-7, with D unresolved. This CDR3 has 14 amino acids. Germline CDR1 is SGHRS and CDR2 is YFSETQ. V gave up 1 base and J gave up 2 bases, with 10 bases separating them. The CDR3: CASSLNPGTYEQYF. The CDR3 DNA follows: TGCGCCAGCAGCTTGAATCCAGGAACCTACGAGCAGTACTTC.

The chain combines TRBV15 with TRBJ2-6, with 7 bases aligning to TRBD1. CDR1 is LNHNV, CDR2 YYDKDF, per germline (reference sequence). CDR3 length: 16 amino acids. J was trimmed by 0 bases and V by 9 bases; bases with no gene match: 8. The CDR3 nucleotides read TGTGCCACGAGCCTGACAGGGTCCTCTGGGGCCAACGTCCTGACTTTC. Its protein product is CATSLTGSSGANVLTF.

The chain links TRBV6-7 to TRBJ1-2; D is undetermined. TRBV6-7 is noted as an ORF with a role that remains uncertain. This CDR3 region has 17 residues. The germline V and J ends were trimmed by 2 bases and 4 bases, with 20 bases remaining between them. The CDR3, as DNA: TGTGCCAGCAGTTACCCCCTTAGGGTGCGCGGGATCTATGGCTACACCTTC. Its translation: CASSYPLRVRGIYGYTF.

This clone was picked up one time. The J gene is TRBJ2-3, the V gene TRBV4-3; TRBD2 aligns across 7 bases. The CDR3 has 15 residues. Germline V gives CDR1 LGHNA, CDR2 YSLEER. After removal of 0 bases from V and 2 bases from J, the junction contained 2 bases not matched to a gene. CDR3 bases: TGCGCCAGCAGCCAAGATAGACTAGCCACAGATACGCAGTATTTT. Residues: CASSQDRLATDTQYF.

This clone was seen a handful of times. One junction end does not reproduce the germline sequence, and a read error may be involved. J is TRBJ2-7 and V is TRBV15, with 10 nucleotides matching TRBD1. CDR3 length equals 15 residues. Germline V lookup: CDR1 LNHNV, CDR2 YYDKDF (reference sequence). The DNA of the CDR3 is TGTGCCACCAGCGGAGACAGGGGGCCCTCCTACGAGCAGTACTTC. This translates into CATSGDRGPSYEQYF.

V is TRBV4-2 and J is TRBJ1-3, with 7 bases that match TRBD1. The CDR3 runs to 15 residues. The J segment lost 4 bases and the V segment lost 3 bases, leaving 6 bases of the junction unmatched. Germline V gives CDR1 LGHNA, CDR2 YNFKEQ. For the CDR3, the DNA is TGTGCCAGCAGCCACCACAGGGGCGGAGGAAACACCATATATTTT. Amino acids: CASSHHRGGGNTIYF.

This clone was recorded a few times. The V gene is TRBV7-8, the J gene TRBJ1-5, with a weak D call TRBD1 (5 bases). This CDR3 spans 14 amino acids. With 7 bases removed from V and 5 bases from J, the gap between germline ends came to 15 bases. Germline assignment: CDR1 SGHVS and CDR2 FQNEAQ. This chain's CDR3 is CASNPKRGDQPQHF. The CDR3, as DNA: TGTGCCAGCAACCCTAAAAGGGGTGATCAGCCCCAGCATTTT.

This rearrangement joins TRBV5-5 to TRBJ2-4, with TRBD1 matching 9 bases. Germline V gene sequence: CDR1 SGHKS, CDR2 YYEKEE (reference sequence). This CDR3 has 16 amino acids. Germline trimming cut 4 bases from V and 2 bases from J; bases unmatched to any gene: 7. The CDR3 DNA reads TGTGCCAGCAGCCTGGACAGGGGCAGGCCCAAAAACATTCAGTACTTC. Amino acids: CASSLDRGRPKNIQYF.

The chain couples TRBV11-3 to TRBJ2-1, with D possibly being TRBD2 (6 bases). Germline values: CDR1 SGHNT, CDR2 YENEEA. V lost 5 bases to trimming and J lost 4 bases, with 15 bases between them. This CDR3 has 15 residues. The CDR3 bases are TGTGCCAGCAGCCACCGGGGGAAAGGGTACAATGAGCAGTTCTTC. This translates into CASSHRGKGYNEQFF.

The V and J genes are TRBV7-8 and TRBJ2-2; TRBD2 is a possible D gene (6 bases). This CDR3 has 15 residues. CDR1 SGHVS and CDR2 FQNEAQ come from the germline V gene. The ends were cut back, 0 bases at V and 7 bases at J, with 12 bases in the middle. CDR3 sequence (DNA): TGTGCCAGCAGCTTAGCTGGGGGGTACGTCGGGGAGCTGTTTTTT. As protein: CASSLAGGYVGELFF.

This clone was recorded once. The rearrangement joins TRBV19 to TRBJ1-5; weak D call: TRBD1 (5 bases). The CDR3 covers 16 residues. Germline assignment: CDR1 LNHDA and CDR2 SQIVND (reference sequence). The V end lost 3 bases, the J end lost 6 bases, and 18 bases lay between the germline ends. The CDR3 region is CASSIRLAVGGQPQHF. In nucleotides, the CDR3 is TGTGCCAGTAGTATCAGGTTAGCCGTGGGGGGTCAGCCCCAGCATTTT.

This clone appeared a few times. The chain combines TRBV5-6 with TRBJ1-2; D is possibly TRBD1 (6 bases). V shed 6 bases and J shed 8 bases, with 20 bases lying between them. The germline V gene has CDR1 SGHDT and CDR2 YYEEEE. The CDR3 contains 14 residues. This chain's CDR3 is CASKSRGLSGGYTF. For the CDR3, the DNA is TGTGCCAGCAAGAGCAGGGGCCTCAGCGGAGGCTACACCTTC.

This chain links TRBV24-1 with TRBJ2-5; tentatively, D is TRBD1 (6 bases). Germline V gives CDR1 KGHDR, CDR2 SFDVKD. The CDR3 is made up of 14 amino acids. Trimming took 7 bases from V and 7 from J, leaving 18 bases between them. For the CDR3, the DNA is TGTGCCACCAGCGACGGACAGCCTCGCCCGACCCAGTACTTC. Its translation is CATSDGQPRPTQYF.

V and J are TRBV5-1 and TRBJ2-7; 12 nucleotides align to TRBD2. Trimming cost V 1 base and J 0 bases; bases outside gene matches: 5. Germline lookup yields CDR1 SGHRS and CDR2 YFSETQ. The CDR3 totals 17 residues. In DNA, the CDR3 is TGCGCCAGCAGCTTGTCACTAGCGGGAGGCAGCTCCTACGAGCAGTACTTC. Protein sequence: CASSLSLAGGSSYEQYF.

The chain links TRBV3-1 (or the pseudogene TRBV3-2) to TRBJ1-2; D unresolved. This CDR3 has 18 amino acids. Germline CDR1 reads LGHDT; CDR2 reads YNNKEL (reference sequence). V lost 2 bases to trimming and J lost 3 bases, with 22 bases between them. The CDR3 sequence: CASSQTKKAGGSDYGYTF. The DNA of the CDR3 is TGTGCCAGCAGCCAAACGAAAAAAGCGGGTGGGAGCGACTATGGCTACACCTTC.

The gene calls are TRBV2 and TRBJ2-5, with D perhaps TRBD2 (6 bases). The CDR3 is 14 amino acids. V lost 0 bases and J 5 bases, leaving 10 bases between the germline ends. Germline CDR1 reads SNHLY; CDR2 reads FYNNEI. In DNA form, the CDR3 reads TGTGCCAGCAGTGAAGCGCGGGGTCAGGAGACCCAGTACTTC. Its protein is CASSEARGQETQYF.

The rearrangement joins TRBV7-9 to TRBJ2-7; D may be TRBD2 (6 bases). The CDR3 consists of 13 residues. V shed 2 bases and J shed 7 bases, with 12 bases lying between them. Germline-derived CDR1 and CDR2 are SEHNR and FQNEAQ (reference sequence). Written as DNA, the CDR3 is TGTGCCAGCAGCTTAACGGGAGCAAGGGAGCAGTACTTC. Protein product: CASSLTGAREQYF.

V gene TRBV11-2 combines with J gene TRBJ2-3; TRBD2 agrees at 8 bases. The CDR3 spans 16 residues. V trimming: 2 bases; J trimming: 4 bases; junction bases outside the gene matches: 8. CDR1 and CDR2 from the germline V gene are SGHAT and FQNNGV. The CDR3, as DNA: TGTGCCAGCAGCTTACTGGGCGGGGGGTCCCCAGATACGCAGTATTTT. Translation: CASSLLGGGSPDTQYF.

The chain links TRBV5-1 to TRBJ1-1; TRBD1 matches at 8 bases. Germline assignment: CDR1 SGHRS and CDR2 YFSETQ. Trimming took 1 base from V and 4 from J; bases not matched to a gene: 9. The CDR3 runs to 16 residues. The CDR3 nucleotides read TGCGCCAGCAGCTTGTTACCAGGGGGCGCGGGCACTGAAGCTTTCTTT. This translates into CASSLLPGGAGTEAFF.

CDR3 nucleotide sequence: TGTGCCAGCAGCGGGGGCGAGTCCAGCACAGATACGCAGTATTTT. Translation: CASSGGESSTDTQYF. The chain is built from TRBV7-9 and TRBJ2-3, with D tentatively TRBD1 (6 bases). V lost 5 bases and J 0 bases, leaving 12 bases between the germline ends. CDR3 length: 15 residues. CDR1 is SEHNR, CDR2 FQNEAQ, per germline (reference sequence).

The V call is TRBV20-1, the J call TRBJ2-1; D remains unclear. The CDR3 sequence is 15 residues long. Germline CDR1 reads DFQATT; CDR2 reads SNEGSKA (reference sequence). Trimming removed 3 bases from V and 3 bases from J, with 15 bases in between. The CDR3 nucleotides are TGCAGTGCTAGTTCCGAAATACTCTACTACAATGAGCAGTTCTTC. The encoded protein is CSASSEILYYNEQFF.

This chain links TRBV27 with TRBJ1-6; no clear D. The CDR3 spans 14 residues. V was clipped by 3 bases and J by 7 bases, with 10 bases between them. The V gene's germline CDR1 is MNHEY and CDR2 SMNVEV (reference sequence). In nucleotides, the CDR3 is TGTGCCAGCAGTTTCTTGGCGCGGAATTCACCCCTCCACTTT. Amino acid sequence: CASSFLARNSPLHF.